Following are 25 T cell receptor beta chains from one sample sequenced in a study of blood T cell repertoires in COVID-19. The data were produced by immunoSEQ multiplex PCR, yet TCRdb's version contains in-frame clones alone and is incomplete. The sample holds approximately 90,000 clones, 75% to 90% seen once. Sequencing input: peripheral blood. The receptors stem from a man aged 55-75 years with COVID-19, enrolled during active disease.

This clone came up once. The rearrangement joins TRBV6-5 to TRBJ1-2; TRBD1 matches at 8 bases. Looked up from germline, CDR1 is MNHEY and CDR2 is SVGAGI. The CDR3 has 14 amino acids. The V gene end was trimmed by 10 bases and the J gene end by 1 base; junction bases not matched to a gene: 8. CDR3 sequence reads: CATQAGGGNYGYTF. The DNA for the CDR3 is TGTGCCACCCAGGCAGGGGGCGGTAACTATGGCTACACCTTC.

The chain links TRBV12-2 to TRBJ1-5. TRBV12-2 is reported as a pseudogene. The CDR3 spans 11 residues. The CDR3 DNA is TGTGCAAGTCGCTCTCATCAGCCCCAGCATTTT. Its protein is CASRSHQPQHF.

V and J are TRBV10-3 and TRBJ2-1, with 9 positions matching TRBD1. CDR3 size: 14 residues. The germline gives CDR1 ENHRY, CDR2 SYGVKD. Trimming took 5 bases from V and 4 from J; bases not matched to a gene: 3. The CDR3 sequence: CAISPGQGYNEQFF. The DNA of the CDR3 is TGTGCCATCAGTCCGGGACAGGGTTACAATGAGCAGTTCTTC.

This sequence joins TRBV18 and TRBJ2-3, with TRBD2 matching 10 bases. Germline V gene data show CDR1 as KGHSH and CDR2 as LQKENI. There are 19 residues in the CDR3. The V gene end was trimmed by 3 bases and the J gene end by 4 bases; junction bases not matched to a gene: 16. The chain's CDR3 is CASSPFPGLATEVSDTQYF. CDR3 coding DNA: TGTGCCAGCTCACCCTTTCCGGGACTAGCGACGGAGGTGTCAGATACGCAGTATTTT.

The genes are TRBV19 and TRBJ2-1; D is perhaps TRBD1 (5 bases). Per the germline V gene, CDR1 is LNHDA and CDR2 is SQIVND (reference sequence). There are 18 residues in the CDR3. The ends were cut back, 7 bases at V and 1 base at J, with 23 bases in the middle. CDR3 residues: CASTNLNPGAVSYNEQFF. Written as DNA, the CDR3 is TGTGCCAGTACCAACCTCAACCCTGGGGCGGTTTCCTACAATGAGCAGTTCTTC.

V gene TRBV11-3 combines with J gene TRBJ2-4, with 8 bases aligning to TRBD1. V shed 8 bases and J 8 bases; nucleotides not matched to a gene: 8. The germline CDR1 and CDR2 sequences are SGHNT and YENEEA. This CDR3 has 13 amino acids. CDR3 residues: CASGPDREDIQYF. The CDR3 bases are TGTGCCAGCGGACCGGACAGGGAGGACATTCAGTACTTC.

The chain couples TRBV25-1 to TRBJ1-1, with TRBD1 as a possible D gene (5 bases). Germline CDR1 and CDR2: MGHDK and SYGVNS. V dropped 6 bases and J dropped 6 bases, with 17 bases sitting between them. The CDR3 is made up of 14 amino acids. CDR3 protein: CASRSQWGYPEAFF. The CDR3 nucleotides read TGTGCCAGCAGGAGTCAATGGGGCTACCCTGAAGCTTTCTTT.

This clone was counted a few times. The rearrangement links TRBV5-4 to TRBJ1-2; TRBD1 matches 9 bases. Per germline, CDR1 SGHNT and CDR2 YYREEE (reference sequence). There are 15 residues in the CDR3. The trim removed 1 base at V and 7 bases at J, leaving 8 bases unmatched. The CDR3 loop reads CASSLSGTGKGGYTF. The CDR3 DNA sequence: TGTGCCAGCAGCTTGAGTGGGACAGGGAAAGGTGGCTACACCTTC.

Worth noting for this clone: Other DNA sequences of this sample code for an identical CDR3. The chain has TRBV29-1 and TRBJ2-7; 9 nucleotides line up with TRBD1. The J segment lost 2 bases and the V segment lost 4 bases, leaving 3 bases of the junction unmatched. This CDR3 region has 13 residues. Per germline, CDR1 SQVTM and CDR2 ANQGSEA. The CDR3 nucleotides are TGCAGCGTTGGTGGGACAGGGCCCTACGAGCAGTACTTC. Translated, it gives CSVGGTGPYEQYF.

The V call is TRBV5-1, the J call TRBJ2-5; the D gene is possibly TRBD2 (5 bases). The germline V gene has CDR1 SGHRS and CDR2 YFSETQ. The V gene lost 4 bases and the J gene lost 2 bases, with 9 bases spanning the gap. The CDR3 is 13 residues long. CDR3 residues: CASSPLGQETQYF. The CDR3 coding sequence is TGCGCCAGCAGCCCACTAGGGCAAGAGACCCAGTACTTC.

The V gene is TRBV6-5, the J gene TRBJ2-2; D remains unclear. Trimming pared 6 bases from V and 2 bases from J, leaving 7 bases between. The germline V gene has CDR1 MNHEY and CDR2 SVGAGI. The CDR3 totals 13 residues. The CDR3 reads CASRQPNTGELFF. CDR3 nucleotides: TGTGCCAGCAGACAGCCTAACACCGGGGAGCTGTTTTTT.

This clone was counted a single time. At one of its ends the junction is not consistent with the germline gene, which may arise from a read error. The CDR3 DNA reads as TGTGCTAGCAGCACCCGGGGTCGCGGGGACGAGACCCAGTACTTC. Amino acids: CASSTRGRGDETQYF. The chain carries TRBV7-7 and TRBJ2-5, with D perhaps TRBD2 (6 bases). The germline gives CDR1 SSHAT, CDR2 FNYEAQ (reference sequence). The CDR3 spans 15 residues.

V usage is TRBV3-1 (or the pseudogene TRBV3-2) and J usage is TRBJ1-2; weak D call: TRBD1 (5 bases). The germline V gene encodes CDR1 LGHDT and CDR2 YNNKEL (reference sequence). V was cut by 8 bases and J by 4 bases, with 11 bases left in between. This CDR3 region has 12 residues. Written as DNA, the CDR3 is TGTGCCAGCCAGGGAATGGGCTATGGCTACACCTTC. Amino acid sequence: CASQGMGYGYTF.

V gene TRBV6-4 combines with J gene TRBJ2-1, with 8 positions matching TRBD2. With 5 bases clipped from V and 0 bases from J, the junction kept 3 bases outside the gene matches. The CDR3 is 15 residues long. Germline assignment: CDR1 MRHNA and CDR2 SNTAGT. CDR3 sequence: CASSSTSDSYNEQFF. For the CDR3, the DNA is TGTGCCAGCAGTTCGACTAGCGACTCCTACAATGAGCAGTTCTTC.

The chain recombines TRBV4-1 with TRBJ2-1, with 9 bases identical to TRBD1. Germline CDR1 reads MGHRA; CDR2 reads YSYEKL. The CDR3 extends over 16 amino acids. V shed 4 bases and J 0 bases; nucleotides not matched to a gene: 4. The CDR3 DNA reads as TGCGCCAGCAGCCTCCCGACAGGGGGCTCCTACAATGAGCAGTTCTTC. It codes for CASSLPTGGSYNEQFF.

The chain has TRBV7-5 and TRBJ1-6. TRBV7-5 is given as a pseudogene. The CDR3 totals 16 residues. The CDR3 loop reads CVRSLLTGSYNSPLHF. The CDR3 DNA sequence: TGTGTCAGAAGCTTACTTACGGGATCCTATAATTCACCCCTCCACTTT.

This clone was observed once. The genes are TRBV11-2 and TRBJ2-5, with D perhaps TRBD1 (7 bases). V lost 5 bases and J lost 5, with 15 bases in between. The CDR3 extends over 14 amino acids. Germline CDR1 SGHAT, CDR2 FQNNGV. The CDR3 nucleotides read TGTGCCAGCAGCCCGACGACAGGGAGGGAGACCCAGTACTTC. Its protein product is CASSPTTGRETQYF.

In its sample, this clone was seen once. J is TRBJ2-7 and V is TRBV6-5, with 7 bases fitting TRBD1. Trimming removed 7 bases from V and 9 bases from J; junction bases left unmatched: 18. The CDR3 consists of 15 residues. Germline V gene lookup returns CDR1 MNHEY and CDR2 SVGAGI. CDR3 DNA: TGTGCCAGCACTAACACGGGACAGCCCCCCCACGTGCAGTACTTC. Translation gives CASTNTGQPPHVQYF.

The V and J genes are TRBV6-1 and TRBJ1-3; D unclear. The germline gives CDR1 MNHNS, CDR2 SASEGT. The CDR3 spans 16 residues. The V end was cut by 2 bases, the J end by 0 bases, with 11 bases between. The DNA for the CDR3 is TGTGCCAGCAGTGAAAACCGGCCAGGCTCTGGAAACACCATATATTTT. Translated, it gives CASSENRPGSGNTIYF.

This clone was counted a few times. V gene TRBV12-3 or TRBV12-4 combines with J gene TRBJ2-7; unclear D gene. Trimming took 7 bases from V and 4 from J, leaving 8 bases between them. The CDR3 is 11 amino acids. Written as DNA, the CDR3 is TGTGCCAGCACAACGGGTTACGAGCAGTACTTC. Its protein product is CASTTGYEQYF.

The CDR3 DNA follows: TGTGCCAGCAGTTCAAACCGGGACAGGGGTGACATTCAGTACTTC. It translates to CASSSNRDRGDIQYF. The chain carries TRBV28 and TRBJ2-4; 10 nucleotides line up with TRBD1. The V gene end was trimmed by 4 bases and the J gene end by 8 bases; junction bases not matched to a gene: 8. The CDR3 covers 15 residues. Germline V lookup: CDR1 MDHEN, CDR2 SYDVKM. The full variable domain, completed using reference TRBV28 and TRBJ2-4, is DVKVTQSSRYLVKRTGEKVFLECVQDMDHENMFWYRQDPGLGLRLIYFSYDVKMKEKGDIPEGYSVSREKKERFSLILESASTNQTSMYLCASSSNRDRGDIQYFGAGTRLSVL.

The CDR3: CSVSDKYEQYF. CDR3 sequence (DNA): TGCAGCGTCTCCGACAAGTACGAGCAGTACTTC. The chain recombines TRBV29-1 with TRBJ2-7; D not certain. CDR1 SQVTM and CDR2 ANQGSEA come from the germline V gene. V was cut by 6 bases and J by 4 bases, with 10 bases left in between. The CDR3 totals 11 residues.

The chain couples TRBV5-1 to TRBJ1-2; TRBD1 is a possible D gene (6 bases). This CDR3 contains 15 residues. CDR1 is SGHRS, CDR2 YFSETQ, per germline. Trimming cost V 0 bases and J 2 bases, with 11 bases left between them. The CDR3 sequence: CASSLAAGENYGYTF. For the CDR3, the DNA is TGCGCCAGCAGCTTGGCGGCAGGGGAAAACTATGGCTACACCTTC. Drawing the rest from reference TRBV5-1 and TRBJ1-2, the complete variable domain is KAGVTQTPRYLIKTRGQQVTLSCSPISGHRSVSWYQQTPGQGLQFLFEYFSETQRNKGNFPGRFSGRQFSNSRSEMNVSTLELGDSALYLCASSLAAGENYGYTFGSGTRLTVV.

The chain is built from TRBV2 and TRBJ2-2; D possibly corresponds to TRBD1 (5 bases). Trimming took off 6 bases at V and 2 bases at J, with 13 bases between the two ends. This CDR3 contains 15 residues. The germline V gene has CDR1 SNHLY and CDR2 FYNNEI. For the CDR3, the DNA is TGTGCCAGCAGCAGACAGAGAATTAACACCGGGGAGCTGTTTTTT. It specifies CASSRQRINTGELFF.

The table lists this clone with many counts. V and J are TRBV7-9 and TRBJ2-7, with 9 positions matching TRBD1. The junction had 7 bases not matched to a gene; V was cut back by 5 bases and J by 2 bases. Looked up from germline, CDR1 is SEHNR and CDR2 is FQNEAQ (reference sequence). CDR3 length: 15 residues. In nucleotides, the CDR3 is TGTGCCAGCAGCCCTCCCGGACAGGGGCCCTACGAGCAGTACTTC. This sequence encodes CASSPPGQGPYEQYF.